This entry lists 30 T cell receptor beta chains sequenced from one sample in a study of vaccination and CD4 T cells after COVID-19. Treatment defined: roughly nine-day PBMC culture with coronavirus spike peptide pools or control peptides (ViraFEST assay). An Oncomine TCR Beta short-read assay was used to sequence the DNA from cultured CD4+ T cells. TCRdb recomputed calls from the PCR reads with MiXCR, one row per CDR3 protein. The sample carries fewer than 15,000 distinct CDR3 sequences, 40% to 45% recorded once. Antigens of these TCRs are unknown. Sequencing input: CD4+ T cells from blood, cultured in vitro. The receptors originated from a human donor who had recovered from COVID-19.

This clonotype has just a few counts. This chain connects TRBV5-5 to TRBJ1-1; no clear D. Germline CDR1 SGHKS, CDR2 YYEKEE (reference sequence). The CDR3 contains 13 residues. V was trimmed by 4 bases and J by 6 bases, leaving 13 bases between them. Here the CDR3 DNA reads TGTGCCAGCAGCACGCAGTACAGAGCTGAAGCTTTCTTT. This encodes CASSTQYRAEAFF. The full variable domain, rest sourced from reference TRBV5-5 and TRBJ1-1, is DAGVTQSPTHLIKTRGQQVTLRCSPISGHKSVSWYQQVLGQGPQFIFQYYEKEERGRGNFPDRFSARQFPNYSSELNVNALLLGDSALYLCASSTQYRAEAFFGQGTRLTVV.

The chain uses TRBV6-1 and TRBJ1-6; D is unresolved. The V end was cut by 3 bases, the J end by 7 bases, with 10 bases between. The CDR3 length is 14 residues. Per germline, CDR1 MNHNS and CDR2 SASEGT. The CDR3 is CASSDQGRNSPLHF. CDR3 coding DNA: TGTGCCAGCAGTGATCAAGGCAGAAATTCACCCCTCCACTTT.

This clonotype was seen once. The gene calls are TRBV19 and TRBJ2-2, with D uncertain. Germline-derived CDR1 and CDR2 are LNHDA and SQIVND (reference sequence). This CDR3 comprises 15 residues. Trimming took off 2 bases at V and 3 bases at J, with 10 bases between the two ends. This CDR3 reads CASSISPPYTGELFF. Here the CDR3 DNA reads TGTGCCAGTAGTATATCTCCCCCTTACACCGGGGAGCTGTTTTTT.

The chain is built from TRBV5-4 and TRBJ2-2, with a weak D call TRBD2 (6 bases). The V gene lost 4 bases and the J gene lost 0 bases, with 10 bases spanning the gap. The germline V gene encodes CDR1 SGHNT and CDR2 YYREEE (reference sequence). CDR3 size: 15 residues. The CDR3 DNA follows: TGTGCCAGCAGCCGCGGAGGGACGAACACCGGGGAGCTGTTTTTT. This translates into CASSRGGTNTGELFF.

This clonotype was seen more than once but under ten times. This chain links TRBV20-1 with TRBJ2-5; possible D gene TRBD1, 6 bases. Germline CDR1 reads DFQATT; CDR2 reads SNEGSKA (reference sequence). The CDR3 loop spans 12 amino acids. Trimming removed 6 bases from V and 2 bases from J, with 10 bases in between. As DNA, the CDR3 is TGCAGTGCAGTTCAGGGGCAAGAGACCCAGTACTTC. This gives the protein CSAVQGQETQYF.

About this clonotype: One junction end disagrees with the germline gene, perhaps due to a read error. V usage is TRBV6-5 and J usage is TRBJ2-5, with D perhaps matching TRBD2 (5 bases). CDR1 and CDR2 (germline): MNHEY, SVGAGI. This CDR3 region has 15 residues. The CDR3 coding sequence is TGTGCCAGCTGTTACGGACCCGGGAAGGCGGAGACCCAGTACTTC. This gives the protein CASCYGPGKAETQYF.

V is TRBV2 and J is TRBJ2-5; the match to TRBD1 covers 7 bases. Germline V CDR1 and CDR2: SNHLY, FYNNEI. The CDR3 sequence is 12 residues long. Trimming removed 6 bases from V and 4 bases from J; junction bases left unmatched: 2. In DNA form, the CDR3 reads TGTGCCAGCAGAACAGGGGTAGAGACCCAGTACTTC. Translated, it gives CASRTGVETQYF.

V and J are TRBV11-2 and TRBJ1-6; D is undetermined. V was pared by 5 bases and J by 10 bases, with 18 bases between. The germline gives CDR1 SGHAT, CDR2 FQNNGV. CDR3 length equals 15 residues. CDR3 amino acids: CASSPMAVVPSPLHF. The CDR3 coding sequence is TGTGCCAGCAGCCCAATGGCGGTGGTGCCATCACCCCTCCACTTT.

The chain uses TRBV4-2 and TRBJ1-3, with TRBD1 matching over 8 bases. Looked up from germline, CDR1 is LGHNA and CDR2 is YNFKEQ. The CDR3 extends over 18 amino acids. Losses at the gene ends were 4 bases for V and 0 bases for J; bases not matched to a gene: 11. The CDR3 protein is CASSLDRGQDGSGNTIYF. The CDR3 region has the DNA TGTGCCAGCAGCCTCGACAGGGGACAGGACGGCTCTGGAAACACCATATATTTT.

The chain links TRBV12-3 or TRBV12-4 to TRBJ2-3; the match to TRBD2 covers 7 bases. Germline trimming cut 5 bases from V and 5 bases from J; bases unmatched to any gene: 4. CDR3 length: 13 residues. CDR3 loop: CASSIVAGDTQYF. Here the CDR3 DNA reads TGTGCCAGCAGTATAGTAGCGGGAGATACGCAGTATTTT.

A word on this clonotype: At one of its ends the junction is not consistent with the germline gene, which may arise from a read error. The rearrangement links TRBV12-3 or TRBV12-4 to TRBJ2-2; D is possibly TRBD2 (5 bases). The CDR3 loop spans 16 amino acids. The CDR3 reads CASSSLRKPNTGKLFF. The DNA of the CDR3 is TGTGCCAGCAGTTCCCTACGGAAACCGAACACCGGGAAGCTGTTTTTT.

CDR3 nucleotide sequence: TGTGCCAGCAGCTTAGGGCCTAGCACAGATACGCAGTATTTT. Protein: CASSLGPSTDTQYF. V usage is TRBV7-9 and J usage is TRBJ2-3; no clear D gene. Germline CDR1 SEHNR, CDR2 FQNEAQ (reference sequence). Trimming shortened V by 1 base and J by 0 bases, and 5 bases separated the two germline ends. The CDR3 runs to 14 residues. Using reference TRBV7-9 and TRBJ2-3 for the parts outside the CDR3, the full variable domain is DTGVSQNPRHKITKRGQNVTFRCDPISEHNRLYWYRQTLGQGPEFLTYFQNEAQLEKSRLLSDRFSAERPKGSFSTLEIQRTEQGDSAMYLCASSLGPSTDTQYFGPGTRLTVL.

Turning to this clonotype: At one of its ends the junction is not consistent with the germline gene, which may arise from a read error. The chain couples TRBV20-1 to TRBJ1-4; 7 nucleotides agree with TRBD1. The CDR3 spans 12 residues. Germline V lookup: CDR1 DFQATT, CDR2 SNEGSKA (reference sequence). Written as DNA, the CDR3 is TGCGGTGCTAGCACGGACAGGGAAAAACTGTTTTTT. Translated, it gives CGASTDREKLFF.

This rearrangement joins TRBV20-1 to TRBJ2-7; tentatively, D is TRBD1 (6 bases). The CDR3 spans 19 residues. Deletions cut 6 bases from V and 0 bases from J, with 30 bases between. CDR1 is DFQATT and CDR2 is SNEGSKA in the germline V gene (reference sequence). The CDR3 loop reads CSASRTRTATPSSSYEQYF. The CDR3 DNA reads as TGCAGTGCAAGCCGTACCCGGACAGCCACCCCGTCGAGCTCCTACGAGCAGTACTTC.

CDR3 in DNA: TGTGCCAGCAGTTATGTCGGGACAGGGAATCAGCCCCAGCATTTT. Its protein is CASSYVGTGNQPQHF. The rearrangement links TRBV6-5 to TRBJ1-5, with 9 bases matching TRBD1. V was pared by 3 bases and J by 4 bases, with 4 bases of the junction left unmatched. Germline CDR1 and CDR2: MNHEY and SVGAGI. The CDR3 runs to 15 residues.

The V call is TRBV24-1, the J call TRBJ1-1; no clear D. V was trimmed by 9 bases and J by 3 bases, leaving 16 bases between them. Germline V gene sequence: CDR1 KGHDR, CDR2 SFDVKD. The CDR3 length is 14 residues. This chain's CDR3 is CATYITLRDTEAFF. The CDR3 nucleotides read TGTGCCACCTACATAACCCTGCGGGACACTGAAGCTTTCTTT.

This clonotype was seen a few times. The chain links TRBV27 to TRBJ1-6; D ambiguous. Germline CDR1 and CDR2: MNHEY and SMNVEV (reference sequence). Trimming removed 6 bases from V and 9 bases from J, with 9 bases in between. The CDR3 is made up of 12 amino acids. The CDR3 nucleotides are TGTGCCAGCAGCACTCCGGGTTCACCCCTCCACTTT. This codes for CASSTPGSPLHF.

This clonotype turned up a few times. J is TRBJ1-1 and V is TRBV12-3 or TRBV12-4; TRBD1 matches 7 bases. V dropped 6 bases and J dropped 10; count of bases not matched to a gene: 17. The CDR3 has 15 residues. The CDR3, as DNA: TGTGCCAGCAGCCCTGGAGGTTCTTACAGGGGCGTAGCTTTCTTT. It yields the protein CASSPGGSYRGVAFF.

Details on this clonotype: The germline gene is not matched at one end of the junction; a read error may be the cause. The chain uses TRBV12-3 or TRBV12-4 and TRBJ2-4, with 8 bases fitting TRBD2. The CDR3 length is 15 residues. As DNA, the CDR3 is TGTGCCAGCAGTTACGGGGGGGCAGCCAAGAACATTCAGTACTTC. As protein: CASSYGGAAKNIQYF.

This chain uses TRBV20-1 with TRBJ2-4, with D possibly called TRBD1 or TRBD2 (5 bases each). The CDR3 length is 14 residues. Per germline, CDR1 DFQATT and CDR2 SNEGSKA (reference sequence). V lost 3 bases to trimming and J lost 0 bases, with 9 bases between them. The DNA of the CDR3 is TGCAGTGCTAGTACGGGGACAGCCAAAAACATTCAGTACTTC. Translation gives CSASTGTAKNIQYF.

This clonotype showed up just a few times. CDR3 in amino acids: CSAMGAGQAGANVLTF. The CDR3 coding sequence is TGCAGTGCTATGGGAGCAGGGCAGGCTGGGGCCAACGTCCTGACTTTC. The V call is TRBV20-1, the J call TRBJ2-6, with D perhaps given as TRBD1 or TRBD2 (5 bases each). With 4 bases removed from V and 2 bases from J, the gap between germline ends came to 15 bases. CDR1 and CDR2 from the germline V gene are DFQATT and SNEGSKA (reference sequence). There are 16 residues in the CDR3.

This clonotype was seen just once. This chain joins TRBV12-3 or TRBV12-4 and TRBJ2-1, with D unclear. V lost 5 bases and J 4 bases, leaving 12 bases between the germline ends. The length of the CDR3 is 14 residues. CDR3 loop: CASSLRYGYNEQFF. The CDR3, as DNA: TGTGCCAGCAGTCTCCGTTATGGATACAATGAGCAGTTCTTC.

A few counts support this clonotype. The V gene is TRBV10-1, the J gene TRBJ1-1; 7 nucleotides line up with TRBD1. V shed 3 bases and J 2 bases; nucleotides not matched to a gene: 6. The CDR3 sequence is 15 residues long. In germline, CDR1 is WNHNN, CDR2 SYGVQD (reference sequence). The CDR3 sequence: CASSEKRGGNTEAFF. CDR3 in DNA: TGCGCCAGCAGTGAAAAGAGAGGGGGCAACACTGAAGCTTTCTTT.

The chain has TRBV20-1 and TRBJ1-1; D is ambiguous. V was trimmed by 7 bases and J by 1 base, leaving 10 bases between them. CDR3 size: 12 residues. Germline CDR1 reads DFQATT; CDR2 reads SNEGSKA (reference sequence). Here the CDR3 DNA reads TGCAGTGTCGGTGGGAGGAACACTGAAGCTTTCTTT. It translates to CSVGGRNTEAFF.

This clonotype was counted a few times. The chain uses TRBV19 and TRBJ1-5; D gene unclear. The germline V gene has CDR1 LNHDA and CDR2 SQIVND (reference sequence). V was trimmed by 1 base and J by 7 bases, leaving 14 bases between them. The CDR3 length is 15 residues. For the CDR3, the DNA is TGTGCCAGTAGTATAGGATGGCAGCCCCAACAGCCCCAGCATTTT. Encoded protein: CASSIGWQPQQPQHF.

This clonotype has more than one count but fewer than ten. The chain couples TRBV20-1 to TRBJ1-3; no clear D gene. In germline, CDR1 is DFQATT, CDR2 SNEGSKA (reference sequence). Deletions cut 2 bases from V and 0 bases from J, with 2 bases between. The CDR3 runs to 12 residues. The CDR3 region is CSARNSGNTIYF. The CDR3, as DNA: TGCAGTGCTAGAAACTCTGGAAACACCATATATTTT.

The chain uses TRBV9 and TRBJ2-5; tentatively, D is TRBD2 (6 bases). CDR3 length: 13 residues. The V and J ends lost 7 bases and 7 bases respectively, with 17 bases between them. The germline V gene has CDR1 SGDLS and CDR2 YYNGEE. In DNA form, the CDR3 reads TGTGCCAGCGCCCCAACGACTAGTGCGACCCAGTACTTC. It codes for CASAPTTSATQYF.

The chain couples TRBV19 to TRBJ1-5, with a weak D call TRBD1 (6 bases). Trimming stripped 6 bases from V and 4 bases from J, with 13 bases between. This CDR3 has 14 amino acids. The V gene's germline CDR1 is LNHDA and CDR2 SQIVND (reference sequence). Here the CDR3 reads CASRKLQGNQPQHF. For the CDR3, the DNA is TGTGCCAGTAGGAAATTACAGGGTAATCAGCCCCAGCATTTT.

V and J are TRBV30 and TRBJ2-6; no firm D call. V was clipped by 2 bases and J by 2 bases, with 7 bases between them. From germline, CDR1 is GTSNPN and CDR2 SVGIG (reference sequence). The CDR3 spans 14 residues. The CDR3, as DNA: TGTGCCTGGAGTTTCGGGCCTGGGGCCAACGTCCTGACTTTC. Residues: CAWSFGPGANVLTF.

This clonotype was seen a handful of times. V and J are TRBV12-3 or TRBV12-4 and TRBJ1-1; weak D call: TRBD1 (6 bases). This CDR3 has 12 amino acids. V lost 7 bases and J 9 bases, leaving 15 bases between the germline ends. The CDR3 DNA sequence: TGTGCCAGCACCTCAAGGGGGGGACAAGCTTTCTTT. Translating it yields CASTSRGGQAFF.